This T cell receptor beta chain was sequenced for a study of blood T cell repertoires in COVID-19. Only in-frame clones appear in the TCRdb table, and some are missing; sequencing was by immunoSEQ multiplex PCR. Among about 210,000 clones listed, approximately 75% were seen once. Participant-given clinical history determined each cohort assignment. Material for sequencing was PBMCs or T cells enriched from blood (not recorded which). The TCR comes from a man aged 40-49 years who had recovered from COVID-19.

The CDR3 DNA reads as TGCGCCAGCAGCCCGGGACTTTCCGTCTCTGGAAACACCATATATTTT. Protein: CASSPGLSVSGNTIYF. The genes are TRBV4-1 and TRBJ1-3, with TRBD1 as a possible D gene (5 bases). The CDR3 contains 16 residues. V was cut by 4 bases and J by 0 bases, with 13 bases left in between. Germline assignment: CDR1 MGHRA and CDR2 YSYEKL.